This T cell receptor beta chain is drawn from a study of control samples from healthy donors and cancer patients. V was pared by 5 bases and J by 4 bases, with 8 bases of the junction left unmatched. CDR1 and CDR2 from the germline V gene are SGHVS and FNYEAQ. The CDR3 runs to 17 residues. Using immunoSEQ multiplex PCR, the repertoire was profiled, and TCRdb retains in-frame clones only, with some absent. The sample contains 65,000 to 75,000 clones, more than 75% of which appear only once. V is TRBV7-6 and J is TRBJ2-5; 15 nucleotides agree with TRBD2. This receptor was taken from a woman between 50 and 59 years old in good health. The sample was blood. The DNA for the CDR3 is TGTGCCAGCAGCGCGGGGACTAGCGGGAGGAGGGGAGAGACCCAGTACTTC. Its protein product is CASSAGTSGRRGETQYF. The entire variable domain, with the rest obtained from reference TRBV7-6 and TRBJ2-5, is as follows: GAGVSQSPRYKVTKRGQDVALRCDPISGHVSLYWYRQALGQGPEFLTYFNYEAQQDKSGLPNDRFSAERPEGSISTLTIQRTEQRDSAMYRCASSAGTSGRRGETQYFGPGTRLLVL.